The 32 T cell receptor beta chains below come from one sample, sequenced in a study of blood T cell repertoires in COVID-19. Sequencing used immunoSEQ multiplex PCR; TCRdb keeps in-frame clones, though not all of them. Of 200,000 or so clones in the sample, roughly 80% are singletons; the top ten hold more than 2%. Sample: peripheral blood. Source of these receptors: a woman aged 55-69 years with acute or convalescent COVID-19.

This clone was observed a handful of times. CDR3 sequence reads: CASSQTSSGGNEQFF. The CDR3 DNA sequence: TGTGCCAGCAGCCAAACCTCTAGCGGGGGAAATGAGCAGTTCTTC. The rearrangement uses TRBV7-2 and TRBJ2-1, with 10 bases aligning to TRBD2. The CDR3 extends over 15 amino acids. The V segment lost 5 bases and the J segment 7 bases; nucleotides outside the gene matches: 8. CDR1 is SGHTA and CDR2 is FQGNSA in the germline V gene.

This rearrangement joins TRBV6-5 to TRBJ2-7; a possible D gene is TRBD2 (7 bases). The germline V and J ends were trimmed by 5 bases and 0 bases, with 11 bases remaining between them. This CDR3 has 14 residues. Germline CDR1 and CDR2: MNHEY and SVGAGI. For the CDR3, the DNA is TGTGCCAGCAGTACGGGGGGCCTCTCCTACGAGCAGTACTTC. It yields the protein CASSTGGLSYEQYF.

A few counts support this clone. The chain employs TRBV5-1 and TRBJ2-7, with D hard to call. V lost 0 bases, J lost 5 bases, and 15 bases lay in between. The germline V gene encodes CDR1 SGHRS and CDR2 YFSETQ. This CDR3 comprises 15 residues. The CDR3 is CASSLDVGSRHEQYF. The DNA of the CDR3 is TGCGCCAGCAGCTTGGATGTGGGCTCACGTCACGAGCAGTACTTC.

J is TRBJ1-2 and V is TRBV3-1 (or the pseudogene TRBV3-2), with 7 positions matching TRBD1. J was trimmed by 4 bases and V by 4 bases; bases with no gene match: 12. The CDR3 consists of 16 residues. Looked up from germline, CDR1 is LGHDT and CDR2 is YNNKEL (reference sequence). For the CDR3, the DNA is TGTGCCAGCAGCCGAGGACAGGCACAGCCGTTCTATGGCTACACCTTC. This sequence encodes CASSRGQAQPFYGYTF.

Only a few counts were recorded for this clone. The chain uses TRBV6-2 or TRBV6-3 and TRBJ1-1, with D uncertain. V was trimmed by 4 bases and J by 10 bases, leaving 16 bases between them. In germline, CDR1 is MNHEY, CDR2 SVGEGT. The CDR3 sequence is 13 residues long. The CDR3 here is CASSSRTTPVAFF. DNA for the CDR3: TGTGCCAGCAGTTCACGGACTACCCCGGTAGCTTTCTTT.

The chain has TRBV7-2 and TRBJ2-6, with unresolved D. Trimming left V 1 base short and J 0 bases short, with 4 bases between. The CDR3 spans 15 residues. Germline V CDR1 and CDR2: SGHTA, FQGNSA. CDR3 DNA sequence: TGTGCCAGCAGCTTAGATCGCTCTGGGGCCAACGTCCTGACTTTC. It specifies CASSLDRSGANVLTF.

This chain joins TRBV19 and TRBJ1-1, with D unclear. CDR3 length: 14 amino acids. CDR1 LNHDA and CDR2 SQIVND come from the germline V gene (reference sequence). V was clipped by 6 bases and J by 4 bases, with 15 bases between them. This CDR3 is CASSPLREGTEAFF. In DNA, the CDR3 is TGTGCCAGTAGCCCTCTGAGGGAGGGCACTGAAGCTTTCTTT.

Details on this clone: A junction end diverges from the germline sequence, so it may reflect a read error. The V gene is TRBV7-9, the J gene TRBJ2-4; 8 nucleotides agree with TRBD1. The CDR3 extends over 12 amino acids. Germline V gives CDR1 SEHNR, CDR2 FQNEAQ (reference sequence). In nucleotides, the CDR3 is TGTGCCAGCAGTCAAAATCAGGGGGCGTTTTTCTTC. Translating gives CASSQNQGAFFF.

CDR3 sequence (DNA): TGTGCCAGCAGTTACGGACAGGGGAGAAGCAATCAGCCCCAGCATTTT. Translation: CASSYGQGRSNQPQHF. This chain connects TRBV6-2 or TRBV6-3 to TRBJ1-5; 9 positions match TRBD1. Trimming cost V 2 bases and J 1 base; bases outside gene matches: 3. Germline CDR1 reads MNHEY; CDR2 reads SVGEGT. The length of the CDR3 is 16 residues.

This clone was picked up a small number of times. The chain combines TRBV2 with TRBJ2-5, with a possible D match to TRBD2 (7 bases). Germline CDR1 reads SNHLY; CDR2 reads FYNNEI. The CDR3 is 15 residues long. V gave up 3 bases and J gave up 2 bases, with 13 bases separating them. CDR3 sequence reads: CASSEEGGWQETQYF. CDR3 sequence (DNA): TGTGCCAGCAGTGAGGAGGGGGGGTGGCAAGAGACCCAGTACTTC.

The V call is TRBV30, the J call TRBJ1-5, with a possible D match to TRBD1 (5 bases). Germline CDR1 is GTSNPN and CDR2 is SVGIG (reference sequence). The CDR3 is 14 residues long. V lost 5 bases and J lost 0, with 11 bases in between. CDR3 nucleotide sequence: TGTGCCTGGGGGGCGGGGGGTAGCAATCAGCCCCAGCATTTT. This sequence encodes CAWGAGGSNQPQHF.

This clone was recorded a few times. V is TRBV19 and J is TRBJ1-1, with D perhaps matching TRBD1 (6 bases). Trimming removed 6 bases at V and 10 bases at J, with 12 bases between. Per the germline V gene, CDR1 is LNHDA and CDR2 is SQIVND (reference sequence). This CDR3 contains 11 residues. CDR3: CASSEGVLAFF. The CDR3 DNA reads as TGTGCCAGTAGCGAGGGGGTATTAGCTTTCTTT. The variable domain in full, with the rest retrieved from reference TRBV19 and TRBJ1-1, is DGGITQSPKYLFRKEGQNVTLSCEQNLNHDAMYWYRQDPGQGLRLIYYSQIVNDFQKGDIAEGYSVSREKKESFPLTVTSAQKNPTAFYLCASSEGVLAFFGQGTRLTVV.

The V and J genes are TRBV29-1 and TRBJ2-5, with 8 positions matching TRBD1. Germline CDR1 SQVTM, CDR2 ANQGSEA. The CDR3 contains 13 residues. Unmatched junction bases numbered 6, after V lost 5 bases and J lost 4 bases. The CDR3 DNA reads TGCAGCGTTCCCTTGCAGGGGGCAGAGACCCAGTACTTC. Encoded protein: CSVPLQGAETQYF.

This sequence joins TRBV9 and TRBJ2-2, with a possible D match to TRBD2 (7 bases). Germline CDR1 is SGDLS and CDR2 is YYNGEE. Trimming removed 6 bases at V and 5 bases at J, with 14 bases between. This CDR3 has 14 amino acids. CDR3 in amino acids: CASNGGGLTGELFF. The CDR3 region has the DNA TGTGCCAGCAACGGCGGGGGCCTAACCGGGGAGCTGTTTTTT.

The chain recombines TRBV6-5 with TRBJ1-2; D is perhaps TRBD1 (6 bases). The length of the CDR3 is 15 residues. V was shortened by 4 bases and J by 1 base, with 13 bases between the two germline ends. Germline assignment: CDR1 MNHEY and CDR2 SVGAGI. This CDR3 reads CASSFLDSLNYGYTF. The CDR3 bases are TGTGCCAGCAGTTTCTTGGACAGTCTTAACTATGGCTACACCTTC.

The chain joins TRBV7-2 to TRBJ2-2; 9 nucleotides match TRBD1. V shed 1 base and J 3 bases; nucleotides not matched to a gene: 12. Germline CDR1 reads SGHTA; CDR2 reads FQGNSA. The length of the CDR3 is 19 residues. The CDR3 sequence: CASSLVGTGWFLDTGELFF. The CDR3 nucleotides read TGTGCCAGCAGCTTAGTAGGGACAGGGTGGTTTTTGGACACCGGGGAGCTGTTTTTT.

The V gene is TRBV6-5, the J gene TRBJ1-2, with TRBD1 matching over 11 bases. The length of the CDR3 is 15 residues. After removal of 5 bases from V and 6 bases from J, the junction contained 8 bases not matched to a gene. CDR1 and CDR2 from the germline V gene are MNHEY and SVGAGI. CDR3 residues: CASSPDRGLRNGYTF. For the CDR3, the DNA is TGTGCCAGCAGTCCGGACAGGGGGCTTCGTAATGGCTACACCTTC.

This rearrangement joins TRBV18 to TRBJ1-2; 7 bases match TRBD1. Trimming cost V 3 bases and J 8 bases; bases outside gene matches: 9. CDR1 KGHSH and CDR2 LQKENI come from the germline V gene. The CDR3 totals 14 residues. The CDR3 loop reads CASSPLGTEGGYTF. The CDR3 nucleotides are TGTGCCAGCTCACCCCTAGGGACAGAGGGCGGCTACACCTTC. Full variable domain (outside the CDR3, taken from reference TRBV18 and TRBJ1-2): NAGVMQNPRHLVRRRGQEARLRCSPMKGHSHVYWYRQLPEEGLKFMVYLQKENIIDESGMPKERFSAEFPKEGPSILRIQQVVRGDSAAYFCASSPLGTEGGYTFGSGTRLTVV.

The chain's CDR3 is CASSRGAQETQYF. Written as DNA, the CDR3 is TGTGCCAGCAGTAGGGGTGCCCAAGAGACCCAGTACTTC. The chain combines TRBV6-2 or TRBV6-3 with TRBJ2-5; weak D call: TRBD1 (5 bases). This CDR3 is 13 amino acids long. V was cut by 5 bases and J by 1 base, with 8 bases left in between. CDR1 is MNHEY, CDR2 SVGEGT, per germline.

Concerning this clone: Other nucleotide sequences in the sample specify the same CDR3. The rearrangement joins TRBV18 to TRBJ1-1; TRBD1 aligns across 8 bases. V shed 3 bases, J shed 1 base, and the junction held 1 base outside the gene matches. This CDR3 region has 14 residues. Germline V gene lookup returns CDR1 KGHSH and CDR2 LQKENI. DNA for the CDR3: TGTGCCAGCTCACCCGGGACAGGGAACACTGAAGCTTTCTTT. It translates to CASSPGTGNTEAFF.

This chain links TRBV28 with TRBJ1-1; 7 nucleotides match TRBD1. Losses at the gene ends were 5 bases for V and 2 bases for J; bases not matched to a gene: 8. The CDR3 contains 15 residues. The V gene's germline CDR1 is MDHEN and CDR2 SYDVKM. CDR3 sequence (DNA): TGTGCCAGCAGTAAGTACAGGGGACTTAACACTGAAGCTTTCTTT. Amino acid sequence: CASSKYRGLNTEAFF.

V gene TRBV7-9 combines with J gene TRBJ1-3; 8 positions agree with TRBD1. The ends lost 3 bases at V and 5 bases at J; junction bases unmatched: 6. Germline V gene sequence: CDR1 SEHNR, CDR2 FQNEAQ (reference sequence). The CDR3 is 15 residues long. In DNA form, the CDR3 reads TGTGCCAGCAGCTTGACCGGGACAGGAAGAAACACCATATATTTT. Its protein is CASSLTGTGRNTIYF.

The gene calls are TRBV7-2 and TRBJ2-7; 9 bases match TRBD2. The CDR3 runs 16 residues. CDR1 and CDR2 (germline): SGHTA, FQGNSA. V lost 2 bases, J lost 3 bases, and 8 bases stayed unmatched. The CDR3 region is CASSLQALAGFYEQYF. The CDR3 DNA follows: TGTGCCAGCAGCTTACAAGCTCTAGCGGGGTTCTACGAGCAGTACTTC.

The DNA for the CDR3 is TGTGCCAGCAGCTTAATGGGGGCGACCGGGGAGCTGTTTTTT. It is translated as CASSLMGATGELFF. The chain carries TRBV7-8 and TRBJ2-2; tentatively, D is TRBD1 (6 bases). V dropped 2 bases and J dropped 5 bases, with 9 bases sitting between them. Germline loops: CDR1 SGHVS, CDR2 FQNEAQ. CDR3 length equals 14 residues.

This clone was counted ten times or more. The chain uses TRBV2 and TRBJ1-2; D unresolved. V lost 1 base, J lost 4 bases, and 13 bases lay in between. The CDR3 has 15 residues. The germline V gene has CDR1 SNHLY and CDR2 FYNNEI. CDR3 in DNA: TGTGCCAGCAGTGAAGATTTCGACATCTTCTATGGCTACACCTTC. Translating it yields CASSEDFDIFYGYTF.

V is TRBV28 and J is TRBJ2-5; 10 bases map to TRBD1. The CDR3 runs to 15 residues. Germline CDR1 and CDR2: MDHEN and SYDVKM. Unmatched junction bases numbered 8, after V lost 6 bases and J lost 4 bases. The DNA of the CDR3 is TGTGCCAGCAGCGAGACAGGGGGCGGTCGAGAGACCCAGTACTTC. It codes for CASSETGGGRETQYF.

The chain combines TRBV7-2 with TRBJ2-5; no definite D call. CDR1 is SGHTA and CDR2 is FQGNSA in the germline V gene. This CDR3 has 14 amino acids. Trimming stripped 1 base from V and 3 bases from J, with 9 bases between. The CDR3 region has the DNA TGTGCCAGCAGCTTAGGATGGCGGAAAGAGACCCAGTACTTC. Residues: CASSLGWRKETQYF.

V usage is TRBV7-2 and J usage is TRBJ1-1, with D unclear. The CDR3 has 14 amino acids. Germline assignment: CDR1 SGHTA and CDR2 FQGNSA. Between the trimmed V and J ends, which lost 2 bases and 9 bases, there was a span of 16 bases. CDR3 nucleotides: TGTGCCAGCAGCTTATCTAGGAACGCCCATAAAGCTTTCTTT. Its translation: CASSLSRNAHKAFF.

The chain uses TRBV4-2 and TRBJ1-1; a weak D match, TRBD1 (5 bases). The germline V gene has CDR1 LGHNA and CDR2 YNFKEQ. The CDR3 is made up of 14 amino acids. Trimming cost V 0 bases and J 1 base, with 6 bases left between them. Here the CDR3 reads CASSQEDKNTEAFF. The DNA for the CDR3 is TGTGCCAGCAGCCAAGAGGACAAGAACACTGAAGCTTTCTTT.

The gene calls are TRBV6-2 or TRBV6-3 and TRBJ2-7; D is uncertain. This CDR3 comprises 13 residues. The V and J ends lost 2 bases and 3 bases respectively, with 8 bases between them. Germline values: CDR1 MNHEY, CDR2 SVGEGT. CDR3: CASSYAMNYEQYF. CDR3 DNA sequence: TGTGCCAGCAGTTACGCTATGAACTACGAGCAGTACTTC.

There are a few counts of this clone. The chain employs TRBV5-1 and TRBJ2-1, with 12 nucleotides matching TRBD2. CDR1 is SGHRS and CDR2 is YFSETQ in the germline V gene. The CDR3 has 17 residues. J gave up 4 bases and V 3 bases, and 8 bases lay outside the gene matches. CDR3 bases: TGCGCCAGCAGCTACCTAGCGGGGGGGCCCTCGTACAATGAGCAGTTCTTC. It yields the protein CASSYLAGGPSYNEQFF.

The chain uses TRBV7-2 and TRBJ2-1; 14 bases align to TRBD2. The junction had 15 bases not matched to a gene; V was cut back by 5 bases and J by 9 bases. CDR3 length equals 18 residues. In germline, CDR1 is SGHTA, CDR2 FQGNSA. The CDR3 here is CASSLGSVTSGGAGEQFF. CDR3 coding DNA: TGTGCCAGCAGCCTAGGCTCAGTGACTAGCGGGGGGGCCGGTGAGCAGTTCTTC. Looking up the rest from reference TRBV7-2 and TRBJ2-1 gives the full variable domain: GAGVSQSPSNKVTEKGKDVELRCDPISGHTALYWYRQSLGQGLEFLIYFQGNSAPDKSGLPSDRFSAERTGGSVSTLTIQRTQQEDSAVYLCASSLGSVTSGGAGEQFFGPGTRLTVL.